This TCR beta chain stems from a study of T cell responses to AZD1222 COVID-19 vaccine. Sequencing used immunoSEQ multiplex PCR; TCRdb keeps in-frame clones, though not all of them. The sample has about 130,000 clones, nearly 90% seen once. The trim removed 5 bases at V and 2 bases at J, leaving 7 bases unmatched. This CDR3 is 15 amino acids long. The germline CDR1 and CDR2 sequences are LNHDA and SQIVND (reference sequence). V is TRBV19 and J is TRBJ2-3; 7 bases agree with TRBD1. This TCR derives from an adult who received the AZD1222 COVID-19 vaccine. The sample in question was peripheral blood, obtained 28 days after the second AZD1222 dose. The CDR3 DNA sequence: TGTGCCAGTAGTGCCCACAGGGGCCCCACAGATACGCAGTATTTT. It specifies CASSAHRGPTDTQYF.